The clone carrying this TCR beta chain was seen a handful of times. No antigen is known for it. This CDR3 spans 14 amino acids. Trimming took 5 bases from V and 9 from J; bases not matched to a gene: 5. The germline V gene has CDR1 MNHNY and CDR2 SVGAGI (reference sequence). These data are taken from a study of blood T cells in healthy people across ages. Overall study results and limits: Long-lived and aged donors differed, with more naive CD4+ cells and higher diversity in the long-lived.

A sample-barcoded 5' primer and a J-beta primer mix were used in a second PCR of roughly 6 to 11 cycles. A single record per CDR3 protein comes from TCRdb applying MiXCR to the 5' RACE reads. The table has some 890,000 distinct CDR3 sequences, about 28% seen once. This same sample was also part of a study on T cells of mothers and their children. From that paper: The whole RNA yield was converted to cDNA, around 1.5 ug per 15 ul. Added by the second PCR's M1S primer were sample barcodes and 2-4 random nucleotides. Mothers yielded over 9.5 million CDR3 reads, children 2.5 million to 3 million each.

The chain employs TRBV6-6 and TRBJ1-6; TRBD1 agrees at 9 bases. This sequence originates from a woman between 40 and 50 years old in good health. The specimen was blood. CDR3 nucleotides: TGTGCCAGCAGTCGGGACAGGGTAGTTTCACCCCTCCACTTT. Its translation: CASSRDRVVSPLHF.